Listed here are 11 T cell receptor beta chains from one sample, sequenced in a study of T-cell memory formation after mild COVID-19. One entry per CDR3 protein results from TCRdb running MiXCR on the 5' RACE reads. This table holds around 90,000 distinct CDR3 sequences, about 13% found once. The material sequenced was PBMCs or a T cell subset sorted from them (not recorded which). These receptors were obtained from an adult woman who had mild COVID-19 (a few samples of this study predate the infection). Cell type and time point are not known.

The chain couples TRBV23-1 to TRBJ2-7; TRBD1 might be the D (5 bases). TRBV23-1 qualifies as an ORF whose function is uncertain. Between the trimmed V and J ends, which lost 2 bases and 1 base, there was a span of 33 bases. The CDR3 spans 22 residues. Written as DNA, the CDR3 is TGCGCCAGCAGTCAAACCGACCCGAGTGCCTCTACGTCTGGGGCTAGTTCCTACGAGCAGTACTTC. Its translation is CASSQTDPSASTSGASSYEQYF.

This clonotype appeared a few times. J is TRBJ2-1 and V is TRBV15, with 9 bases aligning to TRBD2. CDR1 and CDR2 (germline): LNHNV, YYDKDF (reference sequence). The CDR3 consists of 18 residues. The junction had 13 bases not matched to a gene; V was cut back by 0 bases and J by 7 bases. CDR3 residues: CATSRDELGAGGANEQFF. The CDR3 DNA sequence: TGTGCCACCAGCAGAGATGAGTTAGGAGCGGGAGGCGCAAATGAGCAGTTCTTC.

This clonotype was seen a few times. The chain links TRBV24-1 to TRBJ2-3; D is tentatively TRBD1 or TRBD2 (5 bases each). Trimming took off 7 bases at V and 6 bases at J, with 22 bases between the two ends. Germline loops: CDR1 KGHDR, CDR2 SFDVKD. The CDR3 loop spans 16 amino acids. CDR3 residues: CATRDRDRGMDDTQYF. The CDR3 bases are TGTGCCACCAGAGATAGGGACCGGGGAATGGACGATACGCAGTATTTT.

In its sample, this clonotype was seen a few times. The V call is TRBV20-1, the J call TRBJ2-1; weak D call: TRBD2 (5 bases). This CDR3 has 15 residues. The ends were cut back, 1 base at V and 8 bases at J, with 18 bases in the middle. The germline V gene encodes CDR1 DFQATT and CDR2 SNEGSKA (reference sequence). CDR3 in DNA: TGCAGTGCTAGAGGAGATTTCGAGCGCGGGTATGAGCAGTTCTTC. Protein product: CSARGDFERGYEQFF.

CDR3 sequence: CASSAAGTGDTGELFF. CDR3 in DNA: TGTGCCAGTAGTGCCGCCGGGACAGGGGACACCGGGGAGCTGTTTTTT. The J gene is TRBJ2-2, the V gene TRBV19; 10 bases agree with TRBD1. Germline CDR1 LNHDA, CDR2 SQIVND (reference sequence). The J segment lost 3 bases and the V segment lost 5 bases, leaving 6 bases of the junction unmatched. The CDR3 has 16 residues.

This clonotype came up a few times. V is TRBV6-1 and J is TRBJ2-7; a possible D gene is TRBD1 (5 bases). Germline values: CDR1 MNHNS, CDR2 SASEGT. The CDR3 extends over 15 amino acids. V was shortened by 2 bases and J by 1 base, with 12 bases between the two germline ends. DNA for the CDR3: TGTGCCAGCAGTGAATTTGGGGCTTCATCCTACGAGCAGTACTTC. Its protein product is CASSEFGASSYEQYF.

The chain links TRBV11-1 to TRBJ2-5; D is unresolved. Between the trimmed V and J ends, which lost 4 bases and 2 bases, there was a span of 5 bases. Germline CDR1 is SGHAT and CDR2 is FQDESV (reference sequence). The CDR3 runs 12 residues. This chain's CDR3 is CASSSSQETQYF. The CDR3 DNA reads TGTGCCAGCAGCTCAAGTCAAGAGACCCAGTACTTC.

This clonotype was counted a few times. The chain combines TRBV24-1 with TRBJ2-1; D is possibly TRBD1 (6 bases). Trimming left V 4 bases short and J 5 bases short, with 17 bases between. The CDR3 extends over 16 amino acids. Looked up from germline, CDR1 is KGHDR and CDR2 is SFDVKD. The CDR3 reads CATSDRDRSAHNEQFF. CDR3 DNA sequence: TGTGCCACCAGTGACCGCGACAGGAGCGCTCACAATGAGCAGTTCTTC.

The sample holds a few counts of this clonotype. A read error may account for a junction end that differs from germline. The chain has TRBV7-3 and TRBJ2-3; TRBD2 aligns across 8 bases. The CDR3 is 16 amino acids. Germline values: CDR1 SGHTA, CDR2 FQGTGA. The CDR3 coding sequence is TGTGCCAGCAGCCTAACCAGCGGGGGCCTAACAGATACGCAGTATTTT. It codes for CASSLTSGGLTDTQYF.

This clonotype occurred a few times. This sequence joins TRBV7-8 and TRBJ1-5, with D maybe TRBD1 (6 bases). Germline lookup yields CDR1 SGHVS and CDR2 FQNEAQ. V lost 4 bases and J lost 4, with 20 bases in between. This CDR3 region has 17 residues. CDR3 residues: CASSSSTGAGDNQPQHF. DNA for the CDR3: TGTGCCAGCAGCTCAAGCACGGGGGCAGGGGATAATCAGCCCCAGCATTTT.

The chain is built from TRBV7-8 and TRBJ2-7; a possible D gene is TRBD1 (5 bases). The germline V gene encodes CDR1 SGHVS and CDR2 FQNEAQ. This CDR3 has 17 residues. V was clipped by 3 bases and J by 3 bases, with 21 bases between them. DNA for the CDR3: TGTGCCAGCAGCTTCTCGGACCTGGGGCTTGGGGTCTACGAGCAGTACTTC. This translates into CASSFSDLGLGVYEQYF.